The entry that follows covers one T cell receptor (beta chain) sequence. What this receptor recognizes is not known. No much larger clonotype is one base removed from it; base qualities were not supplied. The data were obtained in a study of control samples from healthy donors and cancer patients (dated by TCRdb to 2020 to 2022). Spanning cysteine to phenylalanine, the CDR3 consists of 16 amino acids. CDR3 DNA is the only sequence kept; it has 48 bases, read in frame from the first base. Trimming costs V 4 bases and J 4 bases, and their ends lie 19 bases apart. From a lookup of the germline V gene, CDR1 and CDR2 are SGHVS and FQNEAQ. Library preparation employed the immunoSEQ multiplex PCR assay. In its TCRdb copy, this immuneACCESS table keeps in-frame sequences only and misses some clones. Where compared with another copy, unresolved V genes explain less than half of these, and the others have no known cause. A total of 80,000 to 100,000 clones appear in this sample, just under 95% of them only once. The top ten clonotypes cover less than 3.5% of the sample.

The chain uses TRBV7-8 and TRBJ1-1, and TRBD1 may be the D gene, going by 5 matching bases. Sequencing used blood. The TCR was taken from a human donor in good health. The donor label of this sample is uncertain. CDR3 protein: CASSSRGGVGSTEAFF. The DNA reads as follows: TGTGCCAGCAGCTCAAGGGGCGGGGTAGGGAGCACTGAAGCTTTCTTT. The CDR3, completed at both ends by the reference TRBV7-8 and TRBJ1-1 genes, gives the full variable domain GAGVSQSPRYKVAKRGQDVALRCDPISGHVSLFWYQQALGQGPEFLTYFQNEAQLDKSGLPSDRFFAERPEGSVSTLKIQRTQQEDSAVYLCASSSRGGVGSTEAFFGQGTRLTVV.